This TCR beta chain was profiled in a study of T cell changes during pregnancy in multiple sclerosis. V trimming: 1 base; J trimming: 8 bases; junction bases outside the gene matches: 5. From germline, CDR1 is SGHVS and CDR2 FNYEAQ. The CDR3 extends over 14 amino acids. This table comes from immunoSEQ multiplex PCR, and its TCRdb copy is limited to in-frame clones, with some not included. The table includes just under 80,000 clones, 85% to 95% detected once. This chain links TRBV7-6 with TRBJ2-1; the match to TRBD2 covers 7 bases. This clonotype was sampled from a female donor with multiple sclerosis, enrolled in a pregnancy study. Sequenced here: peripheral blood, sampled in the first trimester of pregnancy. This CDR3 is CASSLEVSGYEQFF. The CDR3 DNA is TGTGCCAGCAGCTTAGAAGTTAGCGGGTATGAGCAGTTCTTC.